This T cell receptor (beta chain) was sequenced in a study of naive and memory T cell subsets. The SP2 primer and nested alpha and beta constant region primers amplified ligated cDNA in four rounds. TCRdb reprocessed the UMI-ligation and nested PCR reads via MiXCR and lists one record per CDR3 protein. The sample holds 14,000 or so distinct CDR3 sequences, about 5% seen once. CDR3 size: 9 residues. Looked up from germline, CDR1 is DFQATT and CDR2 is SNEGSKA (reference sequence). V gave up 7 bases and J gave up 5 bases, with 5 bases separating them. Treatment indicated: skin biopsy from PPD injection site in Mantoux-positive individual. The library had UMIs added by 3' ligation of an oligonucleotide to TCR cDNA. Tuberculin skin test biopsies were taken where PPD was injected in Mantoux-positive people. Input was about 1 to 1,100 ng of DNase-treated total RNA without cell sorting.

This receptor was taken from an adult in good health. This specimen consisted of skin, obtained from a tuberculin skin test site. V usage is TRBV20-1 and J usage is TRBJ1-2; the D is unclear. Here the CDR3 DNA reads TGCAGTGTGCATTATGGCTACACCTTC. Translation gives CSVHYGYTF.